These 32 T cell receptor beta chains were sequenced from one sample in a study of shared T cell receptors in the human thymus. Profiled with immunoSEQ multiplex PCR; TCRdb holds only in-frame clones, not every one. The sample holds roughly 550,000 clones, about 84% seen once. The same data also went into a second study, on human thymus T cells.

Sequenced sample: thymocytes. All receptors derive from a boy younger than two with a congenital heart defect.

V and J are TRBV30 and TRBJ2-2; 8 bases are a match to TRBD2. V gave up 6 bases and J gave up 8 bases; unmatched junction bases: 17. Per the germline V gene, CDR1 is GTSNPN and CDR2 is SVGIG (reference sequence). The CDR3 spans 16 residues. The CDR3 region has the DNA TGTGCCTGCCCGGGACTAGACCCCGGGGCTGGGGGGGAGCTGTTTTTT. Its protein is CACPGLDPGAGGELFF.

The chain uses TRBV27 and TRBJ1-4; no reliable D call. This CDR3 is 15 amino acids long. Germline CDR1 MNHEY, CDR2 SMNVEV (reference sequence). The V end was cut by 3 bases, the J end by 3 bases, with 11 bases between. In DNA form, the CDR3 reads TGTGCCAGCAGTTTGAATGGAGGGCCTAATGAAAAACTGTTTTTT. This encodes CASSLNGGPNEKLFF.

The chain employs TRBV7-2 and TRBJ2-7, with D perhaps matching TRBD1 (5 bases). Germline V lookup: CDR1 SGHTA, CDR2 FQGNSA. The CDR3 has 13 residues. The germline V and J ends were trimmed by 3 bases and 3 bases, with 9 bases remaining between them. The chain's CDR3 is CASSLSQGYEQYF. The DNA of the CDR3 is TGTGCCAGCAGCTTGTCTCAGGGCTACGAGCAGTACTTC.

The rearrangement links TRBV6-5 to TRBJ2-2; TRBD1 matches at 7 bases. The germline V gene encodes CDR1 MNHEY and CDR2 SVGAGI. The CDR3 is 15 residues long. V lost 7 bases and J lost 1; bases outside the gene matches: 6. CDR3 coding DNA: TGTGCCAGCACTTTCCGGACAGGGAACACCGGGGAGCTGTTTTTT. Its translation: CASTFRTGNTGELFF.

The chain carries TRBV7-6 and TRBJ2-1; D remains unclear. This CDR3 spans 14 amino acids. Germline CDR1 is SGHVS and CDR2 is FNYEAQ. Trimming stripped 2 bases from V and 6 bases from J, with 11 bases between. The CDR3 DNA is TGTGCCAGCAGCTTACCCCCCTCGGGCAATGAGCAGTTCTTC. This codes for CASSLPPSGNEQFF.

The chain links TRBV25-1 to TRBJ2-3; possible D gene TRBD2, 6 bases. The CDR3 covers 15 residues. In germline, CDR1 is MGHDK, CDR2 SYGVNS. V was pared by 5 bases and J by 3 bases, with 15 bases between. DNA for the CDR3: TGTGCCAGCAGTAGCGGGCAGGGCGGAACAGATACGCAGTATTTT. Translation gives CASSSGQGGTDTQYF.

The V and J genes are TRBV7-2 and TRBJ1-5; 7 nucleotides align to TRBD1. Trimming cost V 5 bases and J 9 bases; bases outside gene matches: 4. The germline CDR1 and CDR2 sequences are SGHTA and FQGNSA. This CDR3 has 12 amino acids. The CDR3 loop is CASSARQGPQHF. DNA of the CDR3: TGTGCCAGCAGCGCCCGACAGGGGCCCCAGCATTTT.

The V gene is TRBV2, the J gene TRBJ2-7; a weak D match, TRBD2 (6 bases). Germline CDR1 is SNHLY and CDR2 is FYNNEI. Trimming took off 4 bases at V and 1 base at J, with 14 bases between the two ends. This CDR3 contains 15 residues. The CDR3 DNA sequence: TGTGCCAGCAGTGTTACCGGGACTTATTCCTACGAGCAGTACTTC. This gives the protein CASSVTGTYSYEQYF.

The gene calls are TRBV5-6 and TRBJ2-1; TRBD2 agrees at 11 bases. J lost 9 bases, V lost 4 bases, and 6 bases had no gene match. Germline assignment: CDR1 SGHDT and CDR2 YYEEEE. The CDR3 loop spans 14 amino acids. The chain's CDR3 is CASSRGLAGSEQFF. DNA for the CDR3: TGTGCCAGCAGCCGAGGACTAGCGGGTTCTGAGCAGTTCTTC.

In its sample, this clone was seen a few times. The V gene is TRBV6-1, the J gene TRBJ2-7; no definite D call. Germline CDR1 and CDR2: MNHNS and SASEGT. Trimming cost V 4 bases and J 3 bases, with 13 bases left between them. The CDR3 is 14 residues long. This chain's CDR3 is CASSVLAVGYEQYF. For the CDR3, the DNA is TGTGCCAGCAGTGTGTTGGCGGTGGGCTACGAGCAGTACTTC.

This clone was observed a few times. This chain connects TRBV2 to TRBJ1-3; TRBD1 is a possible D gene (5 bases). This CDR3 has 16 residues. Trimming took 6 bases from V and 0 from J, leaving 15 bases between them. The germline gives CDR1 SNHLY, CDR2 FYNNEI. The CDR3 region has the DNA TGTGCCAGCAGCGACGGGGGAAGTGGCTCTGGAAACACCATATATTTT. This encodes CASSDGGSGSGNTIYF. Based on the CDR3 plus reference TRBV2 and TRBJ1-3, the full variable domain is EPEVTQTPSHQVTQMGQEVILRCVPISNHLYFYWYRQILGQKVEFLVSFYNNEISEKSEIFDDQFSVERPDGSNFTLKIRSTKLEDSAMYFCASSDGGSGSGNTIYFGEGSWLTVV.

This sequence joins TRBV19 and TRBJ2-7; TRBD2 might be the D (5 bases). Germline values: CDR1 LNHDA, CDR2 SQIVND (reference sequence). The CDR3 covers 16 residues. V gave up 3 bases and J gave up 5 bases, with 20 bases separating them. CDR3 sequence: CASSMRVQGPLHEQYF. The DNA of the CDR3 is TGTGCCAGTAGTATGAGGGTTCAAGGACCCCTCCACGAGCAGTACTTC.

Here the CDR3 DNA reads TGCGCCAGCAGCTTGCCCCGGGACTTAGCCCATGAGCAGTTCTTC. Amino acids: CASSLPRDLAHEQFF. This chain links TRBV5-1 with TRBJ2-1; tentatively, D is TRBD2 (6 bases). CDR3 length: 15 residues. CDR1 and CDR2 from the germline V gene are SGHRS and YFSETQ. With 1 base removed from V and 8 bases from J, the gap between germline ends came to 16 bases.

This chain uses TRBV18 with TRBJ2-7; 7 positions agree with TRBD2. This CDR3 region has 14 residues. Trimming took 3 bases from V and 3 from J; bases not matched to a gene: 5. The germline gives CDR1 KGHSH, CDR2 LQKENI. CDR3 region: CASSPDGGDYEQYF. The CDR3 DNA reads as TGTGCCAGCTCACCGGATGGGGGGGACTACGAGCAGTACTTC.

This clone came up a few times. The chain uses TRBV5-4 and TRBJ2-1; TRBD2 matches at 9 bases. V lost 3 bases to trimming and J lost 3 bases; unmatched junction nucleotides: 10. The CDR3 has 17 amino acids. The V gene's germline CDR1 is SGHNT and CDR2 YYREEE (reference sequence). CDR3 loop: CASSWGTSPKIYNEQFF. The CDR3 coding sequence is TGTGCCAGCAGCTGGGGGACTAGCCCTAAAATCTACAATGAGCAGTTCTTC.

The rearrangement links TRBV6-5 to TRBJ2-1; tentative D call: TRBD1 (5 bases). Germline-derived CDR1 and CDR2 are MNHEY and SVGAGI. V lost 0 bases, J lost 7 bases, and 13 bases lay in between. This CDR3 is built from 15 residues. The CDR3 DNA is TGTGCCAGCAGTTACTCTCAGGGAAAAAGGAATGAGCAGTTCTTC. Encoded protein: CASSYSQGKRNEQFF.

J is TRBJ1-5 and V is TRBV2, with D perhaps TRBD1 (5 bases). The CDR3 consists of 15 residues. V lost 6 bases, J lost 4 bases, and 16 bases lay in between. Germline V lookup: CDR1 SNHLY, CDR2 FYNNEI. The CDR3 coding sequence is TGTGCCAGCAGCGAACGGGGCCGGGGGAATCAGCCCCAGCATTTT. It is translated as CASSERGRGNQPQHF.

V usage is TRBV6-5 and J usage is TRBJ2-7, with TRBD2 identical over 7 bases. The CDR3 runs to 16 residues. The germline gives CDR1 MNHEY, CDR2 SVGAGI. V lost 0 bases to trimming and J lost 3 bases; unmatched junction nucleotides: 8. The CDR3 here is CASSYSVGGPFYEQYF. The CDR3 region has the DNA TGTGCCAGCAGTTACTCGGTGGGAGGGCCCTTCTACGAGCAGTACTTC.

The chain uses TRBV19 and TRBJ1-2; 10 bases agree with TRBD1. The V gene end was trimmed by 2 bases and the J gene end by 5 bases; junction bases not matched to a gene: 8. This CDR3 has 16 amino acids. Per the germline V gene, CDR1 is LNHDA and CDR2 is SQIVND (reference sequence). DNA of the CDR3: TGTGCCAGTAGTATACCGGGACAGGGGATATCATATGGCTACACCTTC. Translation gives CASSIPGQGISYGYTF. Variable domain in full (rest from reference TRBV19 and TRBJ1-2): DGGITQSPKYLFRKEGQNVTLSCEQNLNHDAMYWYRQDPGQGLRLIYYSQIVNDFQKGDIAEGYSVSREKKESFPLTVTSAQKNPTAFYLCASSIPGQGISYGYTFGSGTRLTVV.

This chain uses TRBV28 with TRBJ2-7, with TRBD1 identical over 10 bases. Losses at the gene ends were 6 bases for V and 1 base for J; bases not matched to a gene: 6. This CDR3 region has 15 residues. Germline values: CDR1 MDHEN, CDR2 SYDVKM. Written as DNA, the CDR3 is TGTGCCAGCAGCCCTGGGACAGGGGTATCCTACGAGCAGTACTTC. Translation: CASSPGTGVSYEQYF.

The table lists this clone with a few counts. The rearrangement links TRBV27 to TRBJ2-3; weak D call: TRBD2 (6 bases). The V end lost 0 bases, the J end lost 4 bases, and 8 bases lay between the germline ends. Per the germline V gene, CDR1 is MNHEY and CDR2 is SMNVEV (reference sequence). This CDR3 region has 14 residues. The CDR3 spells CASSLSGGADTQYF. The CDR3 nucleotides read TGTGCCAGCAGTTTATCCGGAGGGGCAGATACGCAGTATTTT.

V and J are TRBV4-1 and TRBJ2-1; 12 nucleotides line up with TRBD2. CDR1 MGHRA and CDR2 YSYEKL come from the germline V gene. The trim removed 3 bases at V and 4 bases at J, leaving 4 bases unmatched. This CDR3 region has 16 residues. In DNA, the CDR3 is TGCGCCAGCAGCCACATCGGGACTAGCGGGTACAATGAGCAGTTCTTC. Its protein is CASSHIGTSGYNEQFF.

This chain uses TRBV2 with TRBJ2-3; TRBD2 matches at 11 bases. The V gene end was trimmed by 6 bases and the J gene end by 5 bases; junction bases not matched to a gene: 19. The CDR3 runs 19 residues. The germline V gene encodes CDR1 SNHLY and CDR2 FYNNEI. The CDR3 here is CASSPIFRDSGLAGDTQYF. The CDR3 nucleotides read TGTGCCAGCAGCCCCATTTTTCGGGACAGCGGACTAGCGGGAGATACGCAGTATTTT.

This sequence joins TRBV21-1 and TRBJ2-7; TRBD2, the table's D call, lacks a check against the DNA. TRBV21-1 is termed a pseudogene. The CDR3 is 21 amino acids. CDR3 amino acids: CASSKEGEIVSGLAGVYEQYF. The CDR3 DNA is TGTGCCAGCAGCAAAGAGGGGGAGATAGTTTCGGGACTAGCGGGGGTCTACGAGCAGTACTTC.

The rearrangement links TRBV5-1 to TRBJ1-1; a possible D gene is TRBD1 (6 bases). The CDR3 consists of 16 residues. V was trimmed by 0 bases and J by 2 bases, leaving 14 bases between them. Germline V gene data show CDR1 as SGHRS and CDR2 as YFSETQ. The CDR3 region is CASSLVGGVANTEAFF. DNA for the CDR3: TGCGCCAGCAGCTTGGTAGGGGGAGTAGCAAACACTGAAGCTTTCTTT.

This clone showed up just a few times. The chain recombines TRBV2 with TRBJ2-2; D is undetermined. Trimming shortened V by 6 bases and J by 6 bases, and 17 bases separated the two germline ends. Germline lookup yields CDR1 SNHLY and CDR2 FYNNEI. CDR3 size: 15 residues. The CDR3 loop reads CASRLIWPEAGELFF. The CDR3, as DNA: TGTGCCAGCAGACTGATATGGCCCGAGGCCGGGGAGCTGTTTTTT.

The CDR3 loop is CASSSPRTDTQYF. The DNA for the CDR3 is TGTGCCAGCAGCTCCCCCCGGACTGATACGCAGTATTTT. The chain carries TRBV7-2 and TRBJ2-3; TRBD2 might be the D (5 bases). Trimming removed 4 bases from V and 6 bases from J, with 11 bases in between. CDR3 size: 13 residues. Looked up from germline, CDR1 is SGHTA and CDR2 is FQGNSA.

The CDR3 DNA sequence: TGTGCCAGCAGTCCTCCCAGGGACAGGGGGCGGGTCACTGAAGCTTTCTTT. Translating gives CASSPPRDRGRVTEAFF. This chain uses TRBV27 with TRBJ1-1, with 12 bases that match TRBD1. Germline V gene lookup returns CDR1 MNHEY and CDR2 SMNVEV (reference sequence). Trimming took 5 bases from V and 4 from J; bases not matched to a gene: 11. This CDR3 has 17 amino acids.

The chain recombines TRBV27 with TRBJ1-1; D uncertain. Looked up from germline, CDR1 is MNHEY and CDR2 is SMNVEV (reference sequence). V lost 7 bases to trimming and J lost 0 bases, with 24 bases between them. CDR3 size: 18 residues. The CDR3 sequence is CASTPRGGLEGMNTEAFF. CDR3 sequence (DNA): TGTGCCAGCACCCCGAGAGGCGGGTTAGAGGGAATGAACACTGAAGCTTTCTTT.

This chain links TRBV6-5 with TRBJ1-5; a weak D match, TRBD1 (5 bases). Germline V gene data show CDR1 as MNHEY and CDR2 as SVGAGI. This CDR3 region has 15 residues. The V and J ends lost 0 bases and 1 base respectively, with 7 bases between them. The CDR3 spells CASSYSKGSNQPQHF. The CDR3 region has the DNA TGTGCCAGCAGTTACTCGAAGGGGAGCAATCAGCCCCAGCATTTT.

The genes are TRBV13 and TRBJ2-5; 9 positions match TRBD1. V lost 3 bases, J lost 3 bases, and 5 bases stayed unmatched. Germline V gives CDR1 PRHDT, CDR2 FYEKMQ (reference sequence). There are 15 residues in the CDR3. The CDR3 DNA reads TGTGCCAGCAGCTTGGGGACAGGGAGGGAAGAGACCCAGTACTTC. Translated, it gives CASSLGTGREETQYF.

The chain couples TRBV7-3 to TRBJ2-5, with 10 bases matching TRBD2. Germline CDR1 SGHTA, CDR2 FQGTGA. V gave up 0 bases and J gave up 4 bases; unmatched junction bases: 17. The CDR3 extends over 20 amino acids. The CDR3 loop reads CASSLTRRRTSGQRGETQYF. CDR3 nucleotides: TGTGCCAGCAGCTTAACGCGCAGGAGGACTAGCGGTCAAAGGGGAGAGACCCAGTACTTC.